The rows below give T cell receptor beta chains drawn from one sample of a study of CD8+ T cells in alopecia areata. Here immunoSEQ multiplex PCR was the method, and the copy in TCRdb shows in-frame clones only, minus some. This sample has under 200,000 clones, with roughly 65% found just once. This sample comprised CD4+ T cells sorted from blood, obtained at week 4, from a patient treated with tofacitinib. Source of these receptors: a human donor with alopecia areata. CDR3s include the opening cysteine and the closing phenylalanine or tryptophan. Each record gives: V gene, clone size, J gene, CDR3 protein. Some rows have no size entry. The others give once, few or many, or a class for an expanded clone.

TRBV10-3	NA	TRBJ2-5	CAISGLAGETQYF
TRBV18	NA	TRBJ1-1	CASSPQVTEAFF
TRBV30	NA	TRBJ1-6	CAWSGQANSPLHF
TRBV5-6	NA	TRBJ2-7	CASSRIQGFHEQYF
TRBV25-1	NA	TRBJ1-2	CASSSGAYGYTF
TRBV30	few	TRBJ1-2	CAWRAQGFYGYTF
TRBV4-1	NA	TRBJ1-1	CASSQEGTLAHRAMNTEAFF
TRBV5-1	NA	TRBJ2-7	CASSPLTGIEQYF
TRBV29-1	NA	TRBJ2-3	CSVYGAESTDTQYF
TRBV4-1	NA	TRBJ2-5	CASSQLQRGVQETQYF
TRBV10-3	NA	TRBJ1-5	CAISSTGPNQPQHF
TRBV29-1	NA	TRBJ1-2	CSVRDASNYGYTF
TRBV25-1	NA	TRBJ2-1	CASSDYGPGREQFF
TRBV30	NA	TRBJ2-1	CAWSGTSGGLEQFF
TRBV15	NA	TRBJ1-1	CATSSLGETEAFF
TRBV6-6	NA	TRBJ2-2	CASGGTANTGELFF
TRBV5-1	NA	TRBJ1-1	CASSLQGVGTEAFF
TRBV30	NA	TRBJ2-5	CAWGGETQYF
TRBV9	NA	TRBJ2-1	CASSVGGGGPYNEQFF
TRBV10-3	few	TRBJ2-7	CATRGTRVGYEQYF
TRBV29-1	few	TRBJ1-1	CSVIRQGGTEAFF
TRBV10-3	NA	TRBJ2-3	CAISGRGGQVTDTQYF
TRBV27	NA	TRBJ1-3	CASSSQGSGSGNTIYF
TRBV7-2	NA	TRBJ1-1	CASSIRDRLNTEAFF
TRBV30	NA	TRBJ2-5	CAWREGATSQYF
TRBV6-1	NA	TRBJ1-5	CASSAGGGNQPQHF
TRBV11-2	NA	TRBJ2-1	CASSFPSTGTYNEQFF
TRBV29-1	NA	TRBJ2-7	CSVVAGGYEQYF
TRBV29-1	NA	TRBJ2-7	CSVGRTGNEQYF
TRBV5-4	NA	TRBJ2-3	CASSLEGDTQYF
TRBV29-1	NA	TRBJ2-7	CSAGASYEQYF
TRBV20-1	NA	TRBJ2-1	CSHSRREEQFF
TRBV2	NA	TRBJ1-1	CASFMRSDRSTEAFF
TRBV29-1	once	TRBJ2-3	CSVGGGADTQYF
TRBV25-1	once	TRBJ1-2	CASSESGRGNGYTF
TRBV5-4	NA	TRBJ1-2	CASSLATRQRSYGYTF
TRBV4-3	NA	TRBJ2-1	CASSQETGNEQFF
TRBV7-2	NA	TRBJ2-7	CASSLKYRSSYEQYF
TRBV10-3	NA	TRBJ1-2	CAISGTGADGYTF